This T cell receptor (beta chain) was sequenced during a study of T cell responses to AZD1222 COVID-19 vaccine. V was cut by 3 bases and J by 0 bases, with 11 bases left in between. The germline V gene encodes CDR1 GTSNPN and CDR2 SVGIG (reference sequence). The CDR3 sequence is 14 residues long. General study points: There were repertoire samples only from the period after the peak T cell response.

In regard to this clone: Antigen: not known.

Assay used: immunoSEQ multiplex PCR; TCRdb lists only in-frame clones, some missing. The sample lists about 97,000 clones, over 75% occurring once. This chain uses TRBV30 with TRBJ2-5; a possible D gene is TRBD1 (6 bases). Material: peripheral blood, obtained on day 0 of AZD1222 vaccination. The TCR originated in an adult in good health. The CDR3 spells CAWSRGRYQETQYF. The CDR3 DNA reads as TGTGCCTGGAGCAGGGGACGGTACCAAGAGACCCAGTACTTC.